This TCR beta chain is drawn from a study of blood T cell repertoires in COVID-19. As for the study in general: Acute and convalescent COVID-19 specimens originated in the United States, Italy and Spain. Sample material is recorded as cDNA or gDNA derived from T cells, B-cell-depleted T cells, or PBMCs.

Losses at the gene ends were 5 bases for V and 3 bases for J; bases not matched to a gene: 8. The CDR3 spans 16 residues. CDR1 SGHAT and CDR2 FQDESV come from the germline V gene (reference sequence). The assay was immunoSEQ multiplex PCR, and TCRdb's table has in-frame clones only and misses some. This sample carries about 110,000 clones, around nine tenths of them seen once, and the ten largest clones take about 3%. The specimen sequenced was peripheral blood. This chain connects TRBV11-1 to TRBJ2-1; 9 bases map to TRBD1. The origin of this receptor is a woman aged 50 to 60 with acute or convalescent COVID-19. This CDR3 is CASSVRDRVIYNEQFF. The CDR3 coding sequence is TGTGCCAGCAGCGTCAGGGACAGGGTAATCTACAATGAGCAGTTCTTC. Full variable domain (missing parts from reference TRBV11-1 and TRBJ2-1): EAEVAQSPRYKITEKSQAVAFWCDPISGHATLYWYRQILGQGPELLVQFQDESVVDDSQLPKDRFSAERLKGVDSTLKIQPAELGDSAMYLCASSVRDRVIYNEQFFGPGTRLTVL.